One and the same sample provided the 3 T cell receptor beta chains below, sequenced in a study of shared clonotypes between healthy human individuals (TCRdb year 2020). The library was generated by the immunoSEQ multiplex PCR assay. The immuneACCESS repertoire file appears here via TCRdb, limited to in-frame rearrangements. These files lack a portion of the clones; in checked studies, under half of the deficit traces to unresolved V genes, and the cause of the others is not known. The sample table contains roughly 1,100,000 clones; only one count was recorded for roughly 75% of them. The ten top clones hold nearly 1.5% of the sample. Sequences were obtained from memory CD4+ T cells sorted from blood. The cell subset or site label, as the study defines it: CD45RA-negative fraction. Source of these receptors: a man younger than 35 in good health.

This clone appeared once. V is TRBV9 and J is TRBJ1-2, with no clear D. Germline V gene sequence: CDR1 SGDLS, CDR2 YYNGEE. The CDR3 is made up of 19 amino acids. Trimming left V 0 bases short and J 6 bases short, with 27 bases between. The CDR3 DNA is TGTGCCAGCAGCGTAGGGGCCCCGCATCCAAGTTTGGGTAAGGATGGCTACACCTTC. Translating gives CASSVGAPHPSLGKDGYTF.

This clone has only a few counts. The sample has other DNA sequences that encode this CDR3 too. This rearrangement joins TRBV18 to TRBJ1-1; D remains unclear. Looked up from germline, CDR1 is KGHSH and CDR2 is LQKENI. This CDR3 contains 14 residues. Trimming shortened V by 0 bases and J by 2 bases, and 7 bases separated the two germline ends. CDR3 in amino acids: CASSPPGGNTEAFF. In DNA form, the CDR3 reads TGTGCCAGCTCACCACCGGGCGGTAACACTGAAGCTTTCTTT.

This clone was recorded once. V usage is TRBV7-8 and J usage is TRBJ2-1; TRBD1 matches at 9 bases. Per germline, CDR1 SGHVS and CDR2 FQNEAQ. The ends lost 8 bases at V and 7 bases at J; junction bases unmatched: 9. The CDR3 contains 14 residues. The CDR3 here is CASGRGTGSNEQFF. CDR3 bases: TGTGCCAGCGGAAGGGGGACAGGGTCAAATGAGCAGTTCTTC.